Sequencing of this T cell receptor (beta chain) was carried out in a study of naive and memory T cell subsets. This clonotype was counted at least ten times. A UMI-containing oligonucleotide was joined by 3' ligation to the TCR cDNA template. CDR1 is DFQATT and CDR2 is SNEGSKA in the germline V gene (reference sequence). V lost 1 base and J 3 bases, leaving 13 bases between the germline ends. The CDR3 runs to 15 residues. Four PCR rounds used nested alpha and beta constant region primers plus the SP2 primer. TCRdb re-analysed the 5' RACE reads in MiXCR, keeping a single row per CDR3 protein. This table has around 30,000 distinct CDR3 sequences, approximately 15% appearing once.

The sequence was collected from a female donor in good health. The V call is TRBV20-1, the J call TRBJ2-1, with TRBD1 as a possible D gene (6 bases). The CDR3 region is CSARGLQGNYNEQFF. The CDR3, as DNA: TGCAGTGCTAGAGGCCTGCAGGGGAACTACAATGAGCAGTTCTTC.